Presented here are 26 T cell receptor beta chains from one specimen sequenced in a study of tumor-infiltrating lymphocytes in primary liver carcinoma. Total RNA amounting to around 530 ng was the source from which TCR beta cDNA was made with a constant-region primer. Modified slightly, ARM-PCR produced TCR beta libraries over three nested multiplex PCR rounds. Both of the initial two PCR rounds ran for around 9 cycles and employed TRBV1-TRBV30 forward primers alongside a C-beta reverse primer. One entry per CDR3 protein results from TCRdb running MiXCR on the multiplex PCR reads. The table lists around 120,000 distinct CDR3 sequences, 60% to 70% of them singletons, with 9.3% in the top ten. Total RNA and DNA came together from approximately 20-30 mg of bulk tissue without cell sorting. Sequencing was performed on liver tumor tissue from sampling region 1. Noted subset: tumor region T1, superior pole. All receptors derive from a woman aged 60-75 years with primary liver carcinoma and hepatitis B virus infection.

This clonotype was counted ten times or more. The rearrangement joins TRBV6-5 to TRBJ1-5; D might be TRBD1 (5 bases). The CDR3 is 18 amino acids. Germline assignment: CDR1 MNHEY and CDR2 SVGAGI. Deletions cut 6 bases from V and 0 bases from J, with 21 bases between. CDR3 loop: CASSPWGRDRYSNQPQHF. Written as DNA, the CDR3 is TGTGCCAGCAGCCCCTGGGGCAGGGATAGGTATAGCAATCAGCCCCAGCATTTT.

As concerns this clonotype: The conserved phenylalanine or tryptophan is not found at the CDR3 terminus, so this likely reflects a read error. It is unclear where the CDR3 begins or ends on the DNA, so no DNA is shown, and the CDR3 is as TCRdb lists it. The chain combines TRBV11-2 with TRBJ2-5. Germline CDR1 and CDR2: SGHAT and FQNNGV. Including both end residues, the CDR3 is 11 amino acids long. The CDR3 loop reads CASSLAETQYI.

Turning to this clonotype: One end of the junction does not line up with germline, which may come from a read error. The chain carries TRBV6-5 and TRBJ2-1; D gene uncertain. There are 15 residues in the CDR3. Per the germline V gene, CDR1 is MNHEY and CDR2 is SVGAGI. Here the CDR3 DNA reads TGTGTCAGCAGTTCCTCGCGCAGGATCTACAATGAGCAGTTCTTC. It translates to CVSSSSRRIYNEQFF.

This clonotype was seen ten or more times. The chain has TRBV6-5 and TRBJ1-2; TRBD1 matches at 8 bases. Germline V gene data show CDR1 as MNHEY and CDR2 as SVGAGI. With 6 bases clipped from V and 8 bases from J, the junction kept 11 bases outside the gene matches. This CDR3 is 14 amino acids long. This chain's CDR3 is CASSQRDRIGGYTF. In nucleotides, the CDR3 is TGTGCCAGCAGCCAGAGGGACAGGATCGGCGGCTACACCTTC.

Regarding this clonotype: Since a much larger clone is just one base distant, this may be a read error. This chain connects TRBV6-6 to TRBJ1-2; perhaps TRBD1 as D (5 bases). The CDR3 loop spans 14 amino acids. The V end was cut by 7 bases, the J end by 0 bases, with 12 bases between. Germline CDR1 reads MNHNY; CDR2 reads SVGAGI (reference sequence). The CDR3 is CASTSGGTNYGYTF. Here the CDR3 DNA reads TGTGCCAGCACCAGCGGGGGTACTAACTATGGCTACACCTTC.

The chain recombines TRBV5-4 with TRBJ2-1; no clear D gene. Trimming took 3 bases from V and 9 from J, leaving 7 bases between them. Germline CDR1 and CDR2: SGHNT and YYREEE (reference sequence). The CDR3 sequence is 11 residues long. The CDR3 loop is CASSSSSEQFF. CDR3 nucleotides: TGTGCCAGCAGCTCGAGTTCTGAGCAGTTCTTC.

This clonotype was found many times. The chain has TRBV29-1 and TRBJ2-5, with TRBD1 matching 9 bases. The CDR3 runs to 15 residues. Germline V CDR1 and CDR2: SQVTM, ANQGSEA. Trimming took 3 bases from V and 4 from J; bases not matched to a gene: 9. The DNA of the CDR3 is TGCAGCGTTGAGGGGACAGGGTCTTCCCTAGAGACCCAGTACTTC. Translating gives CSVEGTGSSLETQYF. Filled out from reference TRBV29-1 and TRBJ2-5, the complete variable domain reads SAVISQKPSRDICQRGTSLTIQCQVDSQVTMMFWYRQQPGQSLTLIATANQGSEATYESGFVIDKFPISRPNLTFSTLTVSNMSPEDSSIYLCSVEGTGSSLETQYFGPGTRLLVL.

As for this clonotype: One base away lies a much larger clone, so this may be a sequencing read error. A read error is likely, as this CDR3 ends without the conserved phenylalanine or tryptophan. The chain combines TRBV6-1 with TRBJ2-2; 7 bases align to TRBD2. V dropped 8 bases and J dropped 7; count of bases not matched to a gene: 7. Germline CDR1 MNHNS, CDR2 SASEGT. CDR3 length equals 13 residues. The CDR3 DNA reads TGTGCCAGCCCCAACCCGGGGGGCGGGGAGCTGTTTCTT. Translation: CASPNPGGGELFL.

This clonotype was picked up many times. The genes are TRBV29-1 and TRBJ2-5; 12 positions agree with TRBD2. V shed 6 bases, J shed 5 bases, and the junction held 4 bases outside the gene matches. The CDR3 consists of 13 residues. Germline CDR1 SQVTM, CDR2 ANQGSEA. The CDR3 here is CSVQTSGSETQYF. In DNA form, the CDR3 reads TGCAGCGTACAGACTAGCGGGAGTGAGACCCAGTACTTC.

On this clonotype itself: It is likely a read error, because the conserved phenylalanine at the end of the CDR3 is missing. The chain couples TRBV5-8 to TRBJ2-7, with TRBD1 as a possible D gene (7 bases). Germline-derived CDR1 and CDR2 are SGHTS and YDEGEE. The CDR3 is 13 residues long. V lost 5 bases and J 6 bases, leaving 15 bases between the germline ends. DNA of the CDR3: TGTGCCAGCAGACCCAGGGGGGTGATCGAGCAGTACTGC. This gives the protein CASRPRGVIEQYC.

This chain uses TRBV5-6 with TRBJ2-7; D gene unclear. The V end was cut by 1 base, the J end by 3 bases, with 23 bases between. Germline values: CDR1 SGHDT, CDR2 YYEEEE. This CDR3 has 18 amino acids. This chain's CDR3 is CASSLYVVETGTYYEQYF. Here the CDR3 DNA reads TGTGCCAGCAGCTTGTACGTTGTTGAGACTGGAACATACTACGAGCAGTACTTC. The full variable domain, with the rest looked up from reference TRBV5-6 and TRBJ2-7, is DAGVTQSPTHLIKTRGQQVTLRCSPKSGHDTVSWYQQALGQGPQFIFQYYEEEERQRGNFPDRFSGHQFPNYSSELNVNALLLGDSALYLCASSLYVVETGTYYEQYFGPGTRLTVT.

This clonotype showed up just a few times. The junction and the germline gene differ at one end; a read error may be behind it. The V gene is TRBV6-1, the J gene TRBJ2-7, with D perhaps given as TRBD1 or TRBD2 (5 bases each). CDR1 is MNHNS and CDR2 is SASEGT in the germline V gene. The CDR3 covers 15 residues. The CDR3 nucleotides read TGCGCCAGCAGTTTAGAAGGGACGGGCTCCTACGAGCAGCACTTC. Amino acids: CASSLEGTGSYEQHF.

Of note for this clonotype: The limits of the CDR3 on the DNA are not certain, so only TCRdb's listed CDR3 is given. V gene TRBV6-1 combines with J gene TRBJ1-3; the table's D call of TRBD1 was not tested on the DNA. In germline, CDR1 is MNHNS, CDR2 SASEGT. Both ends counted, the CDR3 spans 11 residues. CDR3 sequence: CAFGGGNTMYF.

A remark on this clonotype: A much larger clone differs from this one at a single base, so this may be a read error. The CDR3 loop is CDSSDRAFMVNTEAFF. The CDR3 region has the DNA TGTGACAGCAGTGACAGGGCCTTTATGGTGAACACTGAAGCTTTCTTT. The V call is TRBV6-1, the J call TRBJ1-1; 7 positions match TRBD1. From germline, CDR1 is MNHNS and CDR2 SASEGT. The CDR3 loop spans 16 amino acids.

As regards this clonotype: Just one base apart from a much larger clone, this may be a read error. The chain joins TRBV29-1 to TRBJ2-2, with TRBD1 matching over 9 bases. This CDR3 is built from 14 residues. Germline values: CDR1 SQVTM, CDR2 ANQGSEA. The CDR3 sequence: CSVGGTGNTGKLFF. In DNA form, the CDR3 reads TGCAGCGTCGGTGGGACAGGGAACACCGGGAAGCTGTTTTTT.

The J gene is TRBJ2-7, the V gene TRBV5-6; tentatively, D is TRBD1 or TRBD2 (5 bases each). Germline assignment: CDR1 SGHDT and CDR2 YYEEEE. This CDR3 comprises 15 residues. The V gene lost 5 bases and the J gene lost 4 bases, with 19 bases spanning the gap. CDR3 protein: CASSCNPGQGYEQYF. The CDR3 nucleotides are TGTGCCAGCAGTTGTAACCCGGGGCAGGGTTACGAGCAGTACTTC.

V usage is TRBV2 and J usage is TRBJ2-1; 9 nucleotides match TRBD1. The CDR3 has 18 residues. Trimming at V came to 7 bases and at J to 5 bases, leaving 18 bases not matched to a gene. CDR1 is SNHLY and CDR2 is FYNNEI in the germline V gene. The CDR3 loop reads CASTPRSGGGQGHNEQFF. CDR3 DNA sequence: TGTGCCAGCACTCCTAGGTCGGGCGGGGGACAGGGCCACAATGAGCAGTTCTTC.

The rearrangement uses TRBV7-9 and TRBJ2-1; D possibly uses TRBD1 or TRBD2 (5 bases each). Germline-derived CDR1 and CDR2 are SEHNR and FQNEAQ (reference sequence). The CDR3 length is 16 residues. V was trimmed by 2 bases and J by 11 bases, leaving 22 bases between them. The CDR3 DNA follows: TGTGCCAGCAGCTTATCCCACGTCGGGGCGTGGAATAAGCAGTTCTTC. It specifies CASSLSHVGAWNKQFF.

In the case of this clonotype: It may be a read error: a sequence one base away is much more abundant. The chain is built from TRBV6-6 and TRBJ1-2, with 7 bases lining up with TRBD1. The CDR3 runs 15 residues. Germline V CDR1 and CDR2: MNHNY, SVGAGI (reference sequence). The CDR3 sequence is CASNYGSTGADGYTF. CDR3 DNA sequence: TGTGCCAGCAATTACGGATCCACAGGGGCAGACGGCTACACCTTC.

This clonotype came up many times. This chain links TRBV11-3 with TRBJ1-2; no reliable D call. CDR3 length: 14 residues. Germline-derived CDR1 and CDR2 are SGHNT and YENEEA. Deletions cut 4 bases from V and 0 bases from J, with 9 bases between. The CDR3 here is CASSSGSANYGYTF. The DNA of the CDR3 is TGTGCCAGCAGCTCGGGTTCAGCTAACTATGGCTACACCTTC.

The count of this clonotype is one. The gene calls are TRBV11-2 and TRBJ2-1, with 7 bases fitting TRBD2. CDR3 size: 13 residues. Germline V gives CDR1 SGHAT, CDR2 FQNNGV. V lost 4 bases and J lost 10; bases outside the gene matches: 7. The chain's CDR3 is CASSSISGAEQFF. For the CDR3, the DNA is TGTGCCAGCAGCTCGATAAGCGGGGCAGAGCAGTTCTTC.

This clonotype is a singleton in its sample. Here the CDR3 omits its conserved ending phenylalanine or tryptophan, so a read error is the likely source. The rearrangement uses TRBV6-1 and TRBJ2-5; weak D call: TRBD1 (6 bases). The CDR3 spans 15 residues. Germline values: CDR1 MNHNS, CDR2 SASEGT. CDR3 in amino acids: CGSRYWTDSQETQYL. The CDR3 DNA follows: TGTGGCAGCAGGTACTGGACAGACAGTCAAGAGACCCAGTACCTC.

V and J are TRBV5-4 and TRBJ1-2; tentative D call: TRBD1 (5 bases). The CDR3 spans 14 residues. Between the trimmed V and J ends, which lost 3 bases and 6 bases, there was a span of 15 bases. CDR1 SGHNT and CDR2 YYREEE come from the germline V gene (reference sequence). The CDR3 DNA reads TGTGCCAGCAGCTGGGGGGGAGGAGGTGATGGCTACACCTTC. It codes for CASSWGGGGDGYTF.

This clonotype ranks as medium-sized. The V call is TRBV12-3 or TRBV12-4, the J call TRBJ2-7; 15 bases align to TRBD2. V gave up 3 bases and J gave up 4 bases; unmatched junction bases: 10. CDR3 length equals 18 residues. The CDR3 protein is CASSFGRTSGRVSYEQYF. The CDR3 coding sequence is TGTGCCAGCAGTTTCGGAAGGACTAGCGGGAGGGTTTCATACGAGCAGTACTTC.

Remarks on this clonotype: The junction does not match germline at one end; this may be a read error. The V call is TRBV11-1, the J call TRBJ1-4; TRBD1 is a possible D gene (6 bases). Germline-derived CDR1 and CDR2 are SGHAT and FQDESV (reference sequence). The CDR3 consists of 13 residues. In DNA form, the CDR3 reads TGTGCCGGCAGTAGGGGGAGGAATGAAAAACTGTTTTTT. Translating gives CAGSRGRNEKLFF.

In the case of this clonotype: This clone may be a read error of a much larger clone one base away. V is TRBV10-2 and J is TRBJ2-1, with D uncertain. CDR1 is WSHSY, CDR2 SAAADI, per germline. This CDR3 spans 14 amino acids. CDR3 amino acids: CASSELTSYNEQSF. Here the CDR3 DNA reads TGCGCCAGCAGTGAGTTGACTTCCTACAATGAGCAGTCCTTC.